This T cell receptor beta chain was identified during a study of cytomegalovirus exposure and HLA in healthy donors. About the study: The roughly 100 million unique TCR beta sequences, from 150 million to 200 million T cells, were found by an earlier analysis.

Concerning this clone itself: Its matching antigen is unknown.

This CDR3 is built from 16 residues. Germline V gene data show CDR1 as SGHRS and CDR2 as YFSETQ. V shed 2 bases, J shed 8 bases, and the junction held 10 bases outside the gene matches. Study-wide results and caveats: There was a cluster of highly shared sequence variants that was likely a sequencing artifact. A missense variant in DCLRE1C was later tied to TCR beta V- and J-gene trimming.

This PCR relied on a set of 60 Vbeta primers and 13 Jbeta primers. Source study methods: Tens of millions of unique TCR beta chains, 10 million to 14 million shared, were counted in a later analysis. Data came from immunoSEQ multiplex PCR; TCRdb stores just in-frame clones and leaves some out. V and J calls plus clone size are reproduced from that table; the DNA served to infer D and trimming. The table records some 150,000 clones, around three quarters of them present only once. The source of this sequence is a middle-aged man in good health and CMV-seronegative. Source material: PBMCs. The V gene is TRBV5-1, the J gene TRBJ1-4, with 9 bases lining up with TRBD1. CDR3 sequence reads: CASSLTPQGAGEKLFF. In DNA, the CDR3 is TGCGCCAGCAGCTTAACCCCACAGGGGGCCGGAGAAAAACTGTTTTTT.